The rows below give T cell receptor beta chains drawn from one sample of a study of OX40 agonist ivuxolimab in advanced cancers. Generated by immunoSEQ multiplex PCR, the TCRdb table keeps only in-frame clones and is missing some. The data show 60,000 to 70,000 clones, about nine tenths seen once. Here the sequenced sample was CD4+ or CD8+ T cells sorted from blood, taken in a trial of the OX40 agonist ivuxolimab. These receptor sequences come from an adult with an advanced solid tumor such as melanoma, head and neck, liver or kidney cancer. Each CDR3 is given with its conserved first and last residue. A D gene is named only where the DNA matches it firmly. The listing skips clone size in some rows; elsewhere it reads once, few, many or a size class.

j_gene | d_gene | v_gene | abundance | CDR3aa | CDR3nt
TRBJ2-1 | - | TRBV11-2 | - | CASSLDVSSSYNEQFF | TGTGCCAGCAGCTTAGATGTCTCGAGCTCCTACAATGAGCAGTTCTTC
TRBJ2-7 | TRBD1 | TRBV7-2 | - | CASSLRNPGGSGHEQYF | TGTGCCAGCAGCTTAAGGAACCCAGGGGGCAGTGGCCACGAGCAGTACTTC
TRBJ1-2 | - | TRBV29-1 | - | CSGVGSGEYGYTF | TGCAGTGGGGTGGGGAGCGGGGAGTATGGCTACACCTTC
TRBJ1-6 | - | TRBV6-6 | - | CASSYVLGVSSPLHF | TGTGCCAGCAGTTATGTTCTTGGGGTGTCCTCACCCCTCCACTTT
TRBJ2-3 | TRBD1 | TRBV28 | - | CASSSSGQYTDTQYF | TGTGCCAGCAGTTCCTCGGGACAGTACACAGATACGCAGTATTTT
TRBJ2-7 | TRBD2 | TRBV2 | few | CASSEGLAGDYEQYF | TGTGCCAGCAGTGAGGGACTAGCGGGGGACTACGAGCAGTACTTC
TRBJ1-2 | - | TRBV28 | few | CASRPGPGGYTF | TGTGCCAGCAGACCAGGACCCGGAGGCTACACCTTC
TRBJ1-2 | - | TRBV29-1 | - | CSVGDRTNYGYTF | TGCAGCGTTGGGGACCGGACTAACTATGGCTACACCTTC
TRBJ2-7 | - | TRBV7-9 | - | CASSLGQNEQYF | TGTGCCAGCAGCTTAGGACAGAACGAGCAGTACTTC
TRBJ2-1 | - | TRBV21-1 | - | CASSPTRGTYNEQFF | TGTGCCAGCAGCCCCACCAGGGGGACCTACAATGAGCAGTTCTTC
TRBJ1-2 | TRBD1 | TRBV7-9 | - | CASRFPGQGAPVNYGYTF | TGTGCCAGCAGGTTCCCGGGACAGGGGGCCCCGGTAAACTATGGCTACACCTTC
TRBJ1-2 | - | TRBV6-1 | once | CASSEGGQIHYGYTF | TGTGCCAGCAGTGAAGGAGGACAGATCCACTATGGCTACACCTTC
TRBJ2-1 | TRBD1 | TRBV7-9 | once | CASSSGTGAPNEQFF | TGTGCCAGCAGCTCCGGGACAGGGGCCCCGAATGAGCAGTTCTTC
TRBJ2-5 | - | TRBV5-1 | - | CASSLWSQLGGTQYF | TGCGCCAGCAGCTTGTGGTCACAACTAGGGGGGACCCAGTACTTC
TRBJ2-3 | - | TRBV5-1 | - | CASSIPGPTDTQYF | TGCGCCAGCAGCATTCCGGGACCTACAGATACGCAGTATTTT
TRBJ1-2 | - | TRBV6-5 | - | CASRHPWGSGYGYTF | TGTGCCAGCAGACACCCTTGGGGTTCCGGCTATGGCTACACCTTC
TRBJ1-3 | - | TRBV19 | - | CASRGRAGNTIYF | TGTGCCAGTAGGGGCCGGGCTGGAAACACCATATATTTT
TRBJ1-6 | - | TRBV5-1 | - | CASSLEGSYNSPLHF | TGCGCCAGCAGCTTAGAGGGCTCCTATAATTCACCCCTCCACTTT
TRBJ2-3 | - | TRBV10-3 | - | CAISESRTTDTQYF | TGTGCCATCAGTGAGTCACGGACCACAGATACGCAGTATTTT
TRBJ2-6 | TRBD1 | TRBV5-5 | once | CASSLMAGGAGANVLTF | TGTGCCAGCAGCTTAATGGCAGGGGGCGCTGGGGCCAACGTCCTGACTTTC
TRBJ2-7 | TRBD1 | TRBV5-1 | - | CASSLRTGGEQYF | TGCGCCAGCAGCTTACGGACAGGGGGCGAGCAGTACTTC
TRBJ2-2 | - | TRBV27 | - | CASSLEGNRELFF | TGTGCCAGCAGTTTAGAGGGGAACCGGGAGCTGTTTTTT
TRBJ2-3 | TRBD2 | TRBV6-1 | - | CASSETSGGRTDTQYF | TGTGCCAGCAGTGAGACTAGCGGGGGGCGCACAGATACGCAGTATTTT
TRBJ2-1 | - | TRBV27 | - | CASSLYGGGSSYNEQFF | TGTGCCAGCAGTTTATATGGTGGGGGGAGCTCCTACAATGAGCAGTTCTTC
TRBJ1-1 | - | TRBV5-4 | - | CASSQPGTAVGGEAFF | TGTGCCAGCAGCCAACCCGGGACGGCCGTAGGTGGAGAAGCTTTCTTT
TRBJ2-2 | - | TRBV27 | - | CASPPETRTTGELFF | TGTGCCAGCCCTCCCGAGACACGCACTACCGGGGAGCTGTTTTTT
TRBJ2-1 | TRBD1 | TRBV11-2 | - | CASSSGTGVYNEQFF | TGTGCCAGCAGCTCGGGGACAGGGGTCTACAATGAGCAGTTCTTC
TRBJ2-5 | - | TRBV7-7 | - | CASSQLGLNQETQYF | TGTGCCAGCAGCCAATTGGGACTGAACCAAGAGACCCAGTACTTC
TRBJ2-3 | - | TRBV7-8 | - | CASSSAPREKDTQYF | TGTGCCAGCAGCTCAGCCCCCCGGGAGAAAGATACGCAGTATTTT
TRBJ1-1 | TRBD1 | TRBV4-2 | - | CASSQDLDRATEAFF | TGTGCCAGCAGCCAAGATTTGGACAGGGCCACTGAAGCTTTCTTT
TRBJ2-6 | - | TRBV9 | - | CASSVSDSGANVLTF | TGTGCCAGCAGCGTATCAGATTCCGGGGCCAACGTCCTGACTTTC
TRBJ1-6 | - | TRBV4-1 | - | CASSLLPGRNSPLHF | TGCGCCAGCAGCCTTTTGCCGGGACGAAATTCACCCCTCCACTTT
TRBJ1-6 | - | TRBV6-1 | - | CASSETGPKGFTLHF | TGTGCCAGCAGTGAGACGGGACCGAAAGGGTTCACCCTCCACTTT
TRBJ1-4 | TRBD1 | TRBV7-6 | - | CASSIQGAGGEKLFF | TGTGCCAGCAGCATACAGGGGGCTGGCGGTGAAAAACTGTTTTTT
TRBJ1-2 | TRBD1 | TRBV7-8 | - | CASSLSYRGGDGYTF | TGTGCCAGCAGCCTCTCGTACAGGGGAGGCGACGGCTACACCTTC
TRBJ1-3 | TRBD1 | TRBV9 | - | CASSVRQGSGNTIYF | TGTGCCAGCAGCGTCCGACAGGGGTCTGGAAACACCATATATTTT
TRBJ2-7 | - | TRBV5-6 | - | CASSPYLSSYEQYF | TGTGCCAGCAGCCCATACCTCAGCTCCTACGAGCAGTACTTC